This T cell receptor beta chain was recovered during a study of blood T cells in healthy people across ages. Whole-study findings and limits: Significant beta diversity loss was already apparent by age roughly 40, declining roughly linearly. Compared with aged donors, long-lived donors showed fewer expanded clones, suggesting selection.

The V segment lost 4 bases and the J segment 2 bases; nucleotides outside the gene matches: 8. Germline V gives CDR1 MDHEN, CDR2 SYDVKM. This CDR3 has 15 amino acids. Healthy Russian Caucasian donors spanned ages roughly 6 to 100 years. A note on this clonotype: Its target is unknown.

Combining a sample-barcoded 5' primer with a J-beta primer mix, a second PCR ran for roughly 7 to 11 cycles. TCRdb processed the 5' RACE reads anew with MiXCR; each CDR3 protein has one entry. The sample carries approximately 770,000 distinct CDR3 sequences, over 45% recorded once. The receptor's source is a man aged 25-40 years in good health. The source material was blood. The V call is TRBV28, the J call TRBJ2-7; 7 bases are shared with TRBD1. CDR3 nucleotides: TGTGCCAGCAGTTATGTGGCAGGGGGTACCTACGAGCAGTACTTC. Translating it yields CASSYVAGGTYEQYF.